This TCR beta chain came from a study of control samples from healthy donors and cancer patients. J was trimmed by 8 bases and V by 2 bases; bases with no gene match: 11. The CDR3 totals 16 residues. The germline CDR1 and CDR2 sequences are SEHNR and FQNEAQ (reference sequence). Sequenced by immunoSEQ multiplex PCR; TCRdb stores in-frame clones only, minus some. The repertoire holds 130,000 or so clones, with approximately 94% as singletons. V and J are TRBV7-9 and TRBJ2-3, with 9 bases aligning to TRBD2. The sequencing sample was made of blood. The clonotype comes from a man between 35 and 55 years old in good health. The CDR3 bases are TGTGCCAGCAGCTTATCGGTTAGCGGGGGCCGTCGTACGCAGTATTTT. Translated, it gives CASSLSVSGGRRTQYF. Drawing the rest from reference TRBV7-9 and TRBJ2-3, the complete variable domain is DTGVSQNPRHKITKRGQNVTFRCDPISEHNRLYWYRQTLGQGPEFLTYFQNEAQLEKSRLLSDRFSAERPKGSFSTLEIQRTEQGDSAMYLCASSLSVSGGRRTQYFGPGTRLTVL.